The next 13 T cell receptor beta chains were all read from a single sample in a study of cytomegalovirus exposure and HLA in healthy donors. 60 Vbeta and 13 Jbeta primers were used in PCR. TCRdb keeps only in-frame clones here, not all; method: immunoSEQ multiplex PCR. Here the sample spans some 150,000 clones, roughly 76% being singletons. The sequencing input was PBMCs. These receptors were taken from a woman aged 45-59 years in good health and CMV-seronegative.

J is TRBJ1-1 and V is TRBV29-1; possibly TRBD1 for D (5 bases). This CDR3 spans 16 amino acids. The germline CDR1 and CDR2 sequences are SQVTM and ANQGSEA. V was shortened by 5 bases and J by 1 base, with 20 bases between the two germline ends. CDR3 sequence reads: CSVPLGWGVGNTEAFF. DNA for the CDR3: TGCAGCGTTCCCCTGGGTTGGGGGGTAGGGAACACTGAAGCTTTCTTT.

The V and J genes are TRBV27 and TRBJ2-7, with a weak D call TRBD2 (5 bases). Trimming left V 4 bases short and J 4 bases short, with 11 bases between. CDR1 MNHEY and CDR2 SMNVEV come from the germline V gene (reference sequence). The length of the CDR3 is 13 residues. This CDR3 is CASSSMDWYEQYF. The CDR3 DNA is TGTGCCAGCAGTTCCATGGACTGGTACGAGCAGTACTTC.

The chain recombines TRBV7-9 with TRBJ2-7; D is possibly TRBD2 (5 bases). V was shortened by 4 bases and J by 2 bases, with 12 bases between the two germline ends. Per the germline V gene, CDR1 is SEHNR and CDR2 is FQNEAQ (reference sequence). This CDR3 spans 14 amino acids. The CDR3 sequence: CASSSWTGTYEQYF. The CDR3, as DNA: TGTGCCAGCAGCTCCTGGACGGGGACCTACGAGCAGTACTTC.

This clone appeared a few times. The V gene is TRBV7-9, the J gene TRBJ2-1, with 8 bases lining up with TRBD1. The V segment lost 1 base and the J segment 8 bases; nucleotides outside the gene matches: 10. In germline, CDR1 is SEHNR, CDR2 FQNEAQ (reference sequence). The CDR3 runs to 16 residues. The CDR3 region has the DNA TGTGCCAGCAGCTTAGTCCCCGGGACAGGTAATTATGAGCAGTTCTTC. Encoded protein: CASSLVPGTGNYEQFF.

The J gene is TRBJ2-2, the V gene TRBV2; possible D gene TRBD1, 6 bases. CDR3 length: 14 residues. The germline V and J ends were trimmed by 8 bases and 1 base, with 11 bases remaining between them. Germline CDR1 SNHLY, CDR2 FYNNEI. CDR3 loop: CASHLQGNTGELFF. The CDR3 nucleotides read TGTGCCAGCCATCTACAGGGGAACACCGGGGAGCTGTTTTTT. The variable domain in full, completed from reference TRBV2 and TRBJ2-2, reads EPEVTQTPSHQVTQMGQEVILRCVPISNHLYFYWYRQILGQKVEFLVSFYNNEISEKSEIFDDQFSVERPDGSNFTLKIRSTKLEDSAMYFCASHLQGNTGELFFGEGSRLTVL.

The chain carries TRBV28 and TRBJ2-2; 8 bases agree with TRBD2. Looked up from germline, CDR1 is MDHEN and CDR2 is SYDVKM. V lost 5 bases, J lost 6 bases, and 8 bases stayed unmatched. The CDR3 is 15 amino acids. CDR3 nucleotide sequence: TGTGCCAGCAGTCCCCCCAGGCGGGAGGCCGGGGAGCTGTTTTTT. This sequence encodes CASSPPRREAGELFF.

The chain carries TRBV2 and TRBJ2-5; D is ambiguous. V was cut by 4 bases and J by 5 bases, with 11 bases left in between. Looked up from germline, CDR1 is SNHLY and CDR2 is FYNNEI. The CDR3 extends over 13 amino acids. DNA of the CDR3: TGTGCCAGCAGTGGTAACTCCGGGGAGACCCAGTACTTC. Its protein product is CASSGNSGETQYF.

This clone appeared once. This rearrangement joins TRBV6-1 to TRBJ1-2; TRBD1 is a possible D gene (5 bases). The CDR3 sequence is 15 residues long. Germline CDR1 is MNHNS and CDR2 is SASEGT. Between the trimmed V and J ends, which lost 5 bases and 0 bases, there was a span of 13 bases. CDR3 amino acids: CASSPSIQANYGYTF. CDR3 bases: TGTGCCAGCAGTCCCTCTATACAGGCTAACTATGGCTACACCTTC.

The chain carries TRBV19 and TRBJ2-3; 8 bases align to TRBD2. Germline CDR1 and CDR2: LNHDA and SQIVND (reference sequence). After removal of 1 base from V and 2 bases from J, the junction contained 5 bases not matched to a gene. The CDR3 is 16 amino acids. CDR3 DNA: TGTGCCAGTAGTATAGGAGGCGGGAGGTTCACAGATACGCAGTATTTT. Translation gives CASSIGGGRFTDTQYF.

This chain's CDR3 is CASSPAGGPGGGYTF. CDR3 nucleotides: TGTGCCAGCAGCCCGGCAGGGGGCCCTGGAGGTGGCTACACCTTC. The chain has TRBV7-3 and TRBJ1-2; 8 bases match TRBD1. Germline CDR1 is SGHTA and CDR2 is FQGTGA. This CDR3 region has 15 residues. Unmatched junction bases numbered 12, after V lost 5 bases and J lost 7 bases.

The gene calls are TRBV9 and TRBJ2-1; 10 bases match TRBD2. CDR1 and CDR2 from the germline V gene are SGDLS and YYNGEE. V dropped 4 bases and J dropped 9; count of bases not matched to a gene: 7. The CDR3 runs to 14 residues. In nucleotides, the CDR3 is TGTGCCAGCAGCCCCAGCGGGGGGGCCATTGAGCAGTTCTTC. Its protein product is CASSPSGGAIEQFF.

The chain uses TRBV14 and TRBJ2-1, with D unclear. This CDR3 has 14 amino acids. V lost 4 bases and J 3 bases, leaving 10 bases between the germline ends. Germline lookup yields CDR1 SGHDN and CDR2 FVKESK. The CDR3 loop reads CASSPLPGYNEQFF. In nucleotides, the CDR3 is TGTGCCAGCAGCCCATTGCCCGGCTACAATGAGCAGTTCTTC. The full variable domain, with the rest looked up from reference TRBV14 and TRBJ2-1, is EAGVTQFPSHSVIEKGQTVTLRCDPISGHDNLYWYRRVMGKEIKFLLHFVKESKQDESGMPNNRFLAERTGGTYSTLKVQPAELEDSGVYFCASSPLPGYNEQFFGPGTRLTVL.

The V call is TRBV6-4, the J call TRBJ2-3, with 8 nucleotides matching TRBD2. The germline V gene encodes CDR1 MRHNA and CDR2 SNTAGT. The CDR3 loop spans 16 amino acids. The ends lost 5 bases at V and 5 bases at J; junction bases unmatched: 12. The CDR3 region is CASSRNTGRGGDTQYF. CDR3 nucleotide sequence: TGTGCCAGCAGTAGAAACACGGGCCGGGGGGGAGATACGCAGTATTTT.